This T cell receptor (beta chain) is drawn from a study of blood T cell repertoires in COVID-19. Study background: The samples span acute and convalescent COVID-19 from the United States, Italy and Spain. The cDNA or gDNA used as material had been derived from T cells, B-cell-depleted T cells, or PBMCs.

Profiled with immunoSEQ multiplex PCR; TCRdb holds only in-frame clones, not every one. The data show 70,000 to 90,000 clones, around 86% seen once. The V and J ends lost 0 bases and 3 bases respectively, with 7 bases between them. Germline V CDR1 and CDR2: KGHSH, LQKENI. The CDR3 is 14 residues long. Material for sequencing was peripheral blood. The V gene is TRBV18, the J gene TRBJ2-3, with D unresolved. This TCR was sampled from a man older than 75 with active or convalescent COVID-19. CDR3 residues: CASSPPVETDTQYF. The CDR3 DNA reads TGTGCCAGCTCACCACCCGTAGAGACAGATACGCAGTATTTT.